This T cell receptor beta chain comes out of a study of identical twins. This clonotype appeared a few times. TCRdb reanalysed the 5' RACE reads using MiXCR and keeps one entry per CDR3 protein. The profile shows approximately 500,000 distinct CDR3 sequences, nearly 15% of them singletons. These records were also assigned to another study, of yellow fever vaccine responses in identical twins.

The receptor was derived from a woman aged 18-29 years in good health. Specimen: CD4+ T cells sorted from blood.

The CDR3 loop is CASSPNIHEQYF. CDR3 nucleotides: TGTGCCAGCTCACCTAACATCCACGAGCAGTACTTC. This sequence joins TRBV18 and TRBJ2-7; D unclear. The germline V and J ends were trimmed by 3 bases and 5 bases, with 8 bases remaining between them. The CDR3 totals 12 residues. Germline V gives CDR1 KGHSH, CDR2 LQKENI.